A single sample is the source of the 21 T cell receptor beta chains below, sequenced in a study of cytomegalovirus exposure and HLA in healthy donors. Primers for the PCR totalled 60 Vbeta and 13 Jbeta. Using immunoSEQ multiplex PCR, the repertoire was profiled, and TCRdb retains in-frame clones only, with some absent. The sample records more than 150,000 clones, approximately 88% being singletons. Sequenced: PBMCs. These receptors all stem from a woman younger than 35 in good health and CMV-seronegative.

The J gene is TRBJ1-5, the V gene TRBV19; D is uncertain. The germline CDR1 and CDR2 sequences are LNHDA and SQIVND (reference sequence). This CDR3 has 15 amino acids. V lost 8 bases and J 1 base, leaving 15 bases between the germline ends. The CDR3 loop reads CASSYDLLSNQPQHF. CDR3 DNA sequence: TGTGCCAGTTCCTATGATTTACTCAGCAATCAGCCCCAGCATTTT. The full variable domain, completed using reference TRBV19 and TRBJ1-5, is DGGITQSPKYLFRKEGQNVTLSCEQNLNHDAMYWYRQDPGQGLRLIYYSQIVNDFQKGDIAEGYSVSREKKESFPLTVTSAQKNPTAFYLCASSYDLLSNQPQHFGDGTRLSIL.

The gene calls are TRBV27 and TRBJ2-3; 8 nucleotides agree with TRBD1. CDR1 and CDR2 (germline): MNHEY, SMNVEV (reference sequence). The trim removed 6 bases at V and 3 bases at J, leaving 8 bases unmatched. There are 15 residues in the CDR3. The CDR3 DNA sequence: TGTGCCAGCAGGAACTTTGGACAGGGAACAGATACGCAGTATTTT. Translation gives CASRNFGQGTDTQYF.

The chain has TRBV5-1 and TRBJ2-2, with 7 bases matching TRBD1. This CDR3 has 14 amino acids. Germline CDR1 and CDR2: SGHRS and YFSETQ. Unmatched junction bases numbered 2, after V lost 2 bases and J lost 4 bases. The CDR3 DNA is TGCGCCAGCAGCTTCAACAGGGGCACCGGGGAGCTGTTTTTT. Translation: CASSFNRGTGELFF.

The J gene is TRBJ1-4, the V gene TRBV28; 10 nucleotides agree with TRBD1. The CDR3 is 14 amino acids. V lost 5 bases, J lost 8 bases, and 5 bases stayed unmatched. The germline CDR1 and CDR2 sequences are MDHEN and SYDVKM. The CDR3 nucleotides are TGTGCCAGCAGTCCGGGACAGGGGAGAGAAAAACTGTTTTTT. Encoded protein: CASSPGQGREKLFF. Together with reference TRBV28 and TRBJ1-4, the CDR3 gives the full variable domain: DVKVTQSSRYLVKRTGEKVFLECVQDMDHENMFWYRQDPGLGLRLIYFSYDVKMKEKGDIPEGYSVSREKKERFSLILESASTNQTSMYLCASSPGQGREKLFFGSGTQLSVL.

The chain joins TRBV4-1 to TRBJ2-1, with D perhaps matching TRBD1 (5 bases). This CDR3 is built from 16 residues. Germline values: CDR1 MGHRA, CDR2 YSYEKL. Deletions cut 3 bases from V and 5 bases from J, with 17 bases between. CDR3 DNA: TGCGCCAGCAGCCAGCCGGCAAAGGGGCTGAACAATGAGCAGTTCTTC. Protein sequence: CASSQPAKGLNNEQFF.

This rearrangement joins TRBV14 to TRBJ1-2; D gene ambiguous. The CDR3 has 11 amino acids. Germline V gene lookup returns CDR1 SGHDN and CDR2 FVKESK. Between the trimmed V and J ends, which lost 2 bases and 8 bases, there was a span of 6 bases. CDR3 residues: CASSQSGGYTF. CDR3 DNA: TGTGCCAGCAGCCAAAGCGGGGGCTACACCTTC.

The CDR3 coding sequence is TGTGCCAGCAGTCTCCAGGGACTCGAGCAGTTCTTC. Its translation: CASSLQGLEQFF. V is TRBV7-2 and J is TRBJ2-1, with D possibly matching TRBD2 (6 bases). Trimming pared 6 bases from V and 10 bases from J, leaving 13 bases between. This CDR3 contains 12 residues. From germline, CDR1 is SGHTA and CDR2 FQGNSA.

The V gene is TRBV29-1, the J gene TRBJ1-1; no clear D gene. CDR3 length: 12 amino acids. Germline loops: CDR1 SQVTM, CDR2 ANQGSEA. The V gene lost 5 bases and the J gene lost 6 bases, with 13 bases spanning the gap. CDR3 sequence reads: CSVLLTRAEAFF. As DNA, the CDR3 is TGCAGCGTTCTGCTGACGCGGGCTGAAGCTTTCTTT.

The chain recombines TRBV27 with TRBJ1-5; 9 bases agree with TRBD1. Germline CDR1 MNHEY, CDR2 SMNVEV (reference sequence). J gave up 5 bases and V 7 bases, and 9 bases lay outside the gene matches. The CDR3 spans 15 residues. CDR3 nucleotides: TGTGCCAGCACCCCAGGGACAGGGAGCGATCAGCCCCAGCATTTT. This sequence encodes CASTPGTGSDQPQHF.

The chain uses TRBV28 and TRBJ1-6; 7 nucleotides align to TRBD1. CDR3 size: 15 residues. V lost 6 bases to trimming and J lost 6 bases; unmatched junction nucleotides: 8. Germline V gives CDR1 MDHEN, CDR2 SYDVKM. CDR3 loop: CASRPQGNSNSPLHF. CDR3 in DNA: TGTGCCAGCAGACCACAGGGGAATAGTAATTCACCCCTCCACTTT.

The chain combines TRBV19 with TRBJ1-1; TRBD1 matches at 7 bases. This CDR3 is built from 14 residues. Germline V CDR1 and CDR2: LNHDA, SQIVND (reference sequence). J was trimmed by 7 bases and V by 4 bases; bases with no gene match: 9. Here the CDR3 DNA reads TGTGCCAGTAGTACAACCGGGACAGCGAATGAAGCTTTCTTT. It encodes CASSTTGTANEAFF.

The chain couples TRBV6-5 to TRBJ2-1; 7 positions agree with TRBD2. In germline, CDR1 is MNHEY, CDR2 SVGAGI. The CDR3 is 15 amino acids. The V and J ends lost 4 bases and 7 bases, in that order; junction bases with no gene match: 10. The DNA for the CDR3 is TGTGCCAGCAGTTCCCCCCGTCTCGGGGGGAATGAGCAGTTCTTC. This codes for CASSSPRLGGNEQFF.

The chain recombines TRBV4-1 with TRBJ2-7; 13 nucleotides agree with TRBD2. The CDR3 runs 19 residues. Trimming cost V 0 bases and J 3 bases; bases outside gene matches: 11. Germline CDR1 and CDR2: MGHRA and YSYEKL. The CDR3 DNA reads as TGCGCCAGCAGCCAAGATTCGCAGACTAGCGGGGGGCCCAACTACGAGCAGTACTTC. Translating gives CASSQDSQTSGGPNYEQYF.

The gene calls are TRBV25-1 and TRBJ2-1, with D perhaps TRBD1 (5 bases). The CDR3 has 15 residues. Germline V gene data show CDR1 as MGHDK and CDR2 as SYGVNS. Trimming cost V 3 bases and J 5 bases, with 14 bases left between them. CDR3 in DNA: TGTGCCAGCAGTGACGCCAGGGCGATTCACAATGAGCAGTTCTTC. Translating gives CASSDARAIHNEQFF.

The rearrangement joins TRBV19 to TRBJ2-7, with 10 bases fitting TRBD1. This CDR3 has 14 residues. The germline gives CDR1 LNHDA, CDR2 SQIVND (reference sequence). J was trimmed by 8 bases and V by 4 bases; bases with no gene match: 8. CDR3 bases: TGTGCCAGTAGTAGGGACAGGGGCACTTCTCAGCAGTACTTC. This encodes CASSRDRGTSQQYF.

The chain carries TRBV6-1 and TRBJ1-5, with D maybe TRBD1 (6 bases). The CDR3 contains 14 residues. The V end was cut by 6 bases, the J end by 4 bases, with 13 bases between. Germline CDR1 is MNHNS and CDR2 is SASEGT. DNA of the CDR3: TGTGCCAGCAGCCCCGGACAGCTGAATCAGCCCCAGCATTTT. Its protein product is CASSPGQLNQPQHF.

V usage is TRBV5-1 and J usage is TRBJ2-3; 12 nucleotides line up with TRBD1. CDR1 is SGHRS and CDR2 is YFSETQ in the germline V gene. V lost 2 bases to trimming and J lost 5 bases; unmatched junction nucleotides: 9. The CDR3 totals 17 residues. As DNA, the CDR3 is TGCGCCAGCAGCTTTTTTGCCGGGACAGGGGGCGAAGATACGCAGTATTTT. This translates into CASSFFAGTGGEDTQYF.

This chain links TRBV7-3 with TRBJ2-5; TRBD1 might be the D (6 bases). CDR3 length: 15 amino acids. V was clipped by 0 bases and J by 2 bases, with 10 bases between them. Germline CDR1 is SGHTA and CDR2 is FQGTGA. CDR3 coding DNA: TGTGCCAGCAGCTTAACTCGAGACAGGCAAGAGACCCAGTACTTC. This sequence encodes CASSLTRDRQETQYF.

This clone showed up just once. V gene TRBV6-5 combines with J gene TRBJ2-5; a weak D match, TRBD2 (7 bases). CDR3 length: 15 residues. Germline assignment: CDR1 MNHEY and CDR2 SVGAGI. The V gene lost 4 bases and the J gene lost 1 base, with 13 bases spanning the gap. The CDR3 protein is CASSLEGGIQETQYF. Written as DNA, the CDR3 is TGTGCCAGCAGTTTGGAGGGGGGGATCCAAGAGACCCAGTACTTC.

The sample holds one count of this clone. The rearrangement links TRBV10-3 to TRBJ2-1; weak D call: TRBD2 (6 bases). The CDR3 is 14 residues long. Trimming cost V 6 bases and J 7 bases, with 16 bases left between them. Germline V gives CDR1 ENHRY, CDR2 SYGVKD. The CDR3 DNA follows: TGTGCCATCAGGGGGACTTTAGGCGGGAATGAGCAGTTCTTC. Its translation is CAIRGTLGGNEQFF.

The chain carries TRBV7-9 and TRBJ2-3, with 14 nucleotides matching TRBD2. The germline V gene has CDR1 SEHNR and CDR2 FQNEAQ (reference sequence). CDR3 length: 17 amino acids. Trimming at V came to 5 bases and at J to 6 bases, leaving 10 bases not matched to a gene. The DNA of the CDR3 is TGTGCCAGCAGCGCCCGGACTAGCGGGGGGCCCCGGGATACGCAGTATTTT. Residues: CASSARTSGGPRDTQYF.